These T cell receptor beta chains were read from a single sample in a study of blood T cell repertoires in COVID-19. Method: immunoSEQ multiplex PCR; TCRdb's copy keeps in-frame clones and lacks some. Here the sample spans tens of thousands of clones, roughly 80% being singletons. Material for sequencing was peripheral blood. These TCRs come from a human donor in a cohort sampled during active COVID-19. CDR3s include the opening cysteine and the closing phenylalanine or tryptophan. Fields, in order: D gene, J gene, V gene, clone size, CDR3 protein, CDR3 DNA. D genes are given only for firm matches. Some rows have no size entry. The others give once, few or many, or a class for an expanded clone.

>TRBD1|TRBJ1-5|TRBV19|few
CASRSDRGINQPQHF
TGTGCCAGTAGATCGGACAGGGGTATCAATCAGCCCCAGCATTTT
>TRBD1|TRBJ1-1|TRBV10-3|NA
CAISDDRGGTEAFF
TGTGCCATCAGTGATGACAGGGGTGGGACTGAAGCTTTCTTT
>TRBD2|TRBJ2-3|TRBV4-2|few
CASSQDLTSGTITDTQYF
TGTGCCAGCAGCCAAGATCTTACTAGCGGGACAATCACAGATACGCAGTATTTT
>TRBD1|TRBJ1-5|TRBV3-1/TRBV3-2|once
CASSQEPRDSPAANQPQHF
TGTGCCAGCAGCCAAGAGCCCCGGGACAGCCCAGCGGCTAATCAGCCCCAGCATTTT
>TRBD2|TRBJ2-2|TRBV18|NA
CASSPILAGGNTGELFF
TGTGCCAGCTCACCGATCTTAGCGGGGGGAAACACCGGGGAGCTGTTTTTT
>NA|TRBJ2-7|TRBV5-4|NA
CASSLFGEDYEQYF
TGTGCCAGCAGTCTCTTCGGGGAGGACTACGAGCAGTACTTC
>TRBD2|TRBJ2-3|TRBV12-5|NA
CASAREGVQDTQYF
TGTGCTAGTGCCCGGGAGGGGGTTCAAGATACGCAGTATTTT
>NA|TRBJ2-5|TRBV19|NA
CASSISGVGVEETQYF
TGTGCCAGTAGTATATCCGGGGTGGGAGTGGAAGAGACCCAGTACTTC
>NA|TRBJ2-1|TRBV5-8|NA
CAIKGQIITNNEQFF
TGTGCCATAAAGGGACAAATAATTACTAACAATGAGCAGTTCTTC
>NA|TRBJ1-3|TRBV9|NA
CASSALQGAGNTIYF
TGTGCCAGCAGCGCACTACAGGGAGCTGGAAACACCATATATTTT
>NA|TRBJ1-5|TRBV7-2|NA
CASSQGLSSNQPQHF
TGTGCCAGCAGCCAGGGGCTGAGCAGCAATCAGCCCCAGCATTTT
>NA|TRBJ2-7|TRBV12-3/TRBV12-4|NA
CASRVTGKYEQYF
TGTGCCAGCAGAGTCACAGGAAAATACGAGCAGTACTTC
>TRBD1|TRBJ1-2|TRBV30|NA
CASGQGLNYGYTF
TGTGCCTCGGGACAGGGACTCAACTATGGCTACACCTTC
>NA|TRBJ2-7|TRBV3-1/TRBV3-2|NA
CASSQVQGGEQYF
TGTGCCAGCAGCCAAGTCCAGGGTGGCGAGCAGTACTTC
>TRBD1|TRBJ2-6|TRBV5-4|NA
CASSPGQGPGANVLTF
TGTGCCAGCAGCCCGGGACAGGGGCCAGGGGCCAACGTCCTGACTTTC
>TRBD2|TRBJ2-2|TRBV5-1|NA
CASSSRGGQPPAGELFF
TGCGCCAGCAGCTCGCGGGGGGGCCAACCACCCGCCGGGGAGCTGTTTTTT
>NA|TRBJ2-7|TRBV30|NA
CAWADKYEQYF
TGTGCCTGGGCGGACAAGTACGAGCAGTACTTC